This T cell receptor beta chain was captured by sequencing in a study of control samples from healthy donors and cancer patients (dated by TCRdb to the early 2020s). Notes on this clone: No antigen is known for it. No qualities accompany the bases; no much larger clone lies one base away.

For this chain, trimming is 3 bases at the V end and 6 bases at the J end, and the number of junction bases without a gene match is 1. CDR1 SGHAT and CDR2 FQDESV were looked up in the germline V gene (reference sequence). Spanning cysteine to phenylalanine, the CDR3 consists of 13 amino acids. The read is trimmed to its CDR3 DNA, 39 bases read in frame from base 1. Libraries were built with the immunoSEQ multiplex PCR assay. The source is immuneACCESS, and TCRdb retained only in-frame sequences with V and J called. Part of the clones is not carried over; for the studies checked, unresolved V genes explain less than half of this, and the remainder is unexplained. The sample table contains under 150,000 clones; only one count was recorded for roughly 89% of them. Roughly 7.8% of the sample goes to the ten largest clones.

The V and J genes are TRBV11-1 and TRBJ1-1, with 10 bases aligning to TRBD1. The source of this sequence is a man between 50 and 59 years old with head and neck cancer. Sequencing input: PBMCs. The nucleotides read TGTGCCAGCAGCTTCGGACAGGGGGCTGAAGCTTTCTTT. Its translation is CASSFGQGAEAFF.